This TCR beta chain was found in a study of response to subunit inactivated influenza vaccine. Broader study findings: There was a suggestion from the authors that each seasonal influenza vaccination recruits few new T cells.

TCRdb re-analysed the RT-PCR reads in MiXCR, keeping a single row per CDR3 protein. The sample holds about 180,000 distinct CDR3 sequences, about 9% seen once. This clonotype was seen more than once but under ten times. Antigen specificity is unknown. This CDR3 contains 18 residues. Germline V gives CDR1 LGHNA, CDR2 YSLEER. Losses at the gene ends were 1 base for V and 3 bases for J; bases not matched to a gene: 8. This sequence originates from a man aged 50-60 years who received an inactivated influenza vaccine. The V and J genes are TRBV4-3 and TRBJ2-1, with 11 bases that match TRBD2. The sample in question was non-naive T cells sorted from PBMCs, obtained on the day of vaccination. The CDR3 nucleotides are TGCGCCAGCAGCCAAGGGCTAGCGGGGGGTCGGGGCTACAATGAGCAGTTCTTC. This gives the protein CASSQGLAGGRGYNEQFF.